These 18 T cell receptor beta chains originate from one sample sequenced in a study of PD-L1 blockade in urothelial cancer. This sample's time point: peripheral blood 6 weeks after treatment start. The table came from immunoSEQ multiplex PCR; TCRdb's copy has only in-frame clones and leaves some out. This table holds just over 35,000 clones, roughly 84% found once. The source was PBMCs, collected around atezolizumab (anti-PD-L1) treatment. These TCRs come from a man aged 35 to 55 with urothelial cancer.

The chain joins TRBV6-1 to TRBJ2-7; D ambiguous. The CDR3 has 15 amino acids. Germline CDR1 reads MNHNS; CDR2 reads SASEGT. The V end lost 0 bases, the J end lost 2 bases, and 11 bases lay between the germline ends. The CDR3 DNA sequence: TGTGCCAGCAGTGAAGCGGCAGGAAGTCCCTACGAGCAGTACTTC. Protein product: CASSEAAGSPYEQYF.

The chain joins TRBV11-2 to TRBJ1-2, with 7 bases fitting TRBD1. Germline V gives CDR1 SGHAT, CDR2 FQNNGV. The CDR3 sequence is 15 residues long. V lost 6 bases to trimming and J lost 3 bases; unmatched junction nucleotides: 10. CDR3 protein: CASRRPGQRDYGYTF. In nucleotides, the CDR3 is TGTGCCAGCAGAAGACCGGGACAGAGGGACTATGGCTACACCTTC.

This sequence joins TRBV7-3 and TRBJ2-1; the match to TRBD2 covers 8 bases. The CDR3 sequence is 16 residues long. Losses at the gene ends were 5 bases for V and 7 bases for J; bases not matched to a gene: 13. Germline V CDR1 and CDR2: SGHTA, FQGTGA. CDR3 loop: CASSPTGTRLSNEQFF. CDR3 in DNA: TGTGCCAGCAGCCCTACCGGGACTAGACTATCGAATGAGCAGTTCTTC.

In this sample, this clone is medium-sized. This chain connects TRBV19 to TRBJ2-1, with 15 bases that match TRBD2. The CDR3 runs 19 residues. J was trimmed by 7 bases and V by 5 bases; bases with no gene match: 15. The germline gives CDR1 LNHDA, CDR2 SQIVND (reference sequence). The CDR3 sequence is CASSDMPSGLAGGRNEQFF. CDR3 nucleotide sequence: TGTGCCAGTAGTGATATGCCTTCGGGACTAGCGGGAGGTAGGAATGAGCAGTTCTTC.

The chain joins TRBV2 to TRBJ2-1; 12 nucleotides align to TRBD2. This CDR3 spans 16 amino acids. J gave up 8 bases and V 6 bases, and 11 bases lay outside the gene matches. Germline V CDR1 and CDR2: SNHLY, FYNNEI. The DNA for the CDR3 is TGTGCCAGCAGCGGAAAATGGACTAGCGGGAACGATGAGCAGTTCTTC. Its translation: CASSGKWTSGNDEQFF.

The V and J genes are TRBV28 and TRBJ1-5; TRBD1 might be the D (5 bases). The CDR3 is made up of 14 amino acids. The germline V gene has CDR1 MDHEN and CDR2 SYDVKM. Trimming took 6 bases from V and 3 from J, leaving 12 bases between them. The CDR3 nucleotides are TGTGCCAGCAGCCCCGACAGAAACAATCAGCCCCAGCATTTT. Translation gives CASSPDRNNQPQHF.

The chain recombines TRBV4-1 with TRBJ2-7; 9 positions agree with TRBD1. The CDR3 contains 15 residues. V lost 4 bases, J lost 4 bases, and 8 bases stayed unmatched. In germline, CDR1 is MGHRA, CDR2 YSYEKL. CDR3 protein: CASSLSDRGTYEQYF. The CDR3 DNA is TGCGCCAGCAGCCTTTCGGACAGGGGAACTTACGAGCAGTACTTC.

The V call is TRBV6-5, the J call TRBJ1-1, with TRBD1 as a possible D gene (5 bases). The CDR3 is 13 amino acids. CDR1 is MNHEY and CDR2 is SVGAGI in the germline V gene. Trimming removed 7 bases from V and 0 bases from J, with 9 bases in between. Here the CDR3 DNA reads TGTGCCAGCAAAGAGACAGTGAACACTGAAGCTTTCTTT. It is translated as CASKETVNTEAFF.

Only one count was recorded for this clone. The chain joins TRBV30 to TRBJ1-2; 7 bases fit TRBD1. Trimming removed 2 bases from V and 8 bases from J; junction bases left unmatched: 5. The CDR3 runs to 12 residues. CDR1 GTSNPN and CDR2 SVGIG come from the germline V gene (reference sequence). The CDR3 here is CAWSTGARGYTF. Here the CDR3 DNA reads TGTGCCTGGAGTACAGGGGCTCGGGGCTACACCTTC.

The chain carries TRBV9 and TRBJ1-2; D might be TRBD1 (6 bases). Germline CDR1 SGDLS, CDR2 YYNGEE. The CDR3 is 15 amino acids. V was clipped by 0 bases and J by 7 bases, with 16 bases between them. CDR3 DNA sequence: TGTGCCAGCAGCGTAGAGGGGGGGCCGAAACGTGGCTACACCTTC. Amino acids: CASSVEGGPKRGYTF.

V usage is TRBV5-4 and J usage is TRBJ2-3, with 7 bases that match TRBD2. CDR1 SGHNT and CDR2 YYREEE come from the germline V gene (reference sequence). This CDR3 has 14 amino acids. V lost 4 bases, J lost 1 base, and 3 bases stayed unmatched. CDR3: CASSISGGTDTQYF. The CDR3 DNA reads TGTGCCAGCAGCATCAGCGGGGGCACAGATACGCAGTATTTT. The variable domain in full, with the rest retrieved from reference TRBV5-4 and TRBJ2-3, is ETGVTQSPTHLIKTRGQQVTLRCSSQSGHNTVSWYQQALGQGPQFIFQYYREEENGRGNFPPRFSGLQFPNYSSELNVNALELDDSALYLCASSISGGTDTQYFGPGTRLTVL.

This sequence joins TRBV10-3 and TRBJ1-2; D call uncertain. The V end lost 4 bases, the J end lost 3 bases, and 9 bases lay between the germline ends. This CDR3 contains 13 residues. CDR1 and CDR2 (germline): ENHRY, SYGVKD. The CDR3 is CAISGMGDYGYTF. DNA of the CDR3: TGTGCCATCAGTGGTATGGGAGACTATGGCTACACCTTC.

This clone was found a few times. The V and J genes are TRBV14 and TRBJ1-2; perhaps TRBD1 as D (5 bases). CDR1 and CDR2 (germline): SGHDN, FVKESK. The V end was cut by 2 bases, the J end by 6 bases, with 10 bases between. The CDR3 loop spans 13 amino acids. The CDR3 region has the DNA TGTGCCAGCAGCCAAATCAGGGAACATGGCTACACCTTC. As protein: CASSQIREHGYTF.

The rearrangement links TRBV18 to TRBJ1-4, with D unclear. V lost 4 bases, J lost 4 bases, and 7 bases lay in between. Germline V CDR1 and CDR2: KGHSH, LQKENI. This CDR3 spans 13 amino acids. The CDR3 DNA reads as TGTGCCAGCTCACAGGGAGTTAATGAAAAACTGTTTTTT. Its translation: CASSQGVNEKLFF.

Worth noting for this clone: Here the CDR3 omits its conserved ending phenylalanine or tryptophan, so a read error is the likely source. The DNA is omitted, as the CDR3 cannot be located on it reliably, and the CDR3 follows TCRdb's listing. This chain connects TRBV30 to TRBJ2-6; the table's D call, TRBD2, was not checked against the DNA. CDR1 and CDR2 from the germline V gene are GTSNPN and SVGIG (reference sequence). The CDR3 is 10 residues long, counting both termini. CDR3 residues: CAWRTGLPHQ.

V and J are TRBV6-6 and TRBJ1-1; no clear D gene. Germline CDR1 and CDR2: MNHNY and SVGAGI (reference sequence). Trimming left V 6 bases short and J 3 bases short, with 11 bases between. This CDR3 spans 13 amino acids. The CDR3 DNA reads TGTGCCAGCAGCCTTCCCCTAGACACTGAAGCTTTCTTT. It translates to CASSLPLDTEAFF.

CDR3 amino acids: CASSLTSSSYNEQFF. In DNA form, the CDR3 reads TGTGCCAGCAGCTTAACGAGTAGCTCCTACAATGAGCAGTTCTTC. The gene calls are TRBV7-9 and TRBJ2-1; D call uncertain. Trimming shortened V by 2 bases and J by 0 bases, and 8 bases separated the two germline ends. There are 15 residues in the CDR3. Germline values: CDR1 SEHNR, CDR2 FQNEAQ (reference sequence).

The rearrangement links TRBV6-5 to TRBJ2-7; D is unresolved. The CDR3 extends over 15 amino acids. The germline CDR1 and CDR2 sequences are MNHEY and SVGAGI. V lost 0 bases and J lost 4, with 13 bases in between. The chain's CDR3 is CASSYSSGGYYEQYF. For the CDR3, the DNA is TGTGCCAGCAGTTACTCGAGTGGCGGTTATTACGAGCAGTACTTC.